One and the same sample provided the 7 T cell receptor beta chains below, sequenced in a study of T cell repertoires in cytomegalovirus infection. One entry per CDR3 protein results from TCRdb running MiXCR on the reads. This table holds more than 650,000 distinct CDR3 sequences, roughly a third found once. The sample comprised PBMCs. The source is a human donor in good health (CMV status not recorded). Some clones in this sample may be carry-over from other donors' samples.

There are a few counts of this clonotype. The V call is TRBV7-8, the J call TRBJ2-2; D call uncertain. Germline V gene sequence: CDR1 SGHVS, CDR2 FQNEAQ. This CDR3 spans 13 amino acids. Trimming stripped 6 bases from V and 7 bases from J, with 12 bases between. The CDR3 region is CASRLSWNGELFF. In DNA, the CDR3 is TGTGCCAGCAGGCTCAGCTGGAACGGGGAGCTGTTTTTT. Filled out from reference TRBV7-8 and TRBJ2-2, the complete variable domain reads GAGVSQSPRYKVAKRGQDVALRCDPISGHVSLFWYQQALGQGPEFLTYFQNEAQLDKSGLPSDRFFAERPEGSVSTLKIQRTQQEDSAVYLCASRLSWNGELFFGEGSRLTVL.

This clonotype was found a few times. The chain links TRBV5-1 to TRBJ2-1, with a possible D match to TRBD2 (5 bases). The CDR3 runs to 16 residues. Germline V gene data show CDR1 as SGHRS and CDR2 as YFSETQ. V was trimmed by 1 base and J by 4 bases, leaving 15 bases between them. CDR3 nucleotides: TGCGCCAGCAGCTTGCCGCCAAGCGGCCTATACAATGAGCAGTTCTTC. The encoded protein is CASSLPPSGLYNEQFF.

This chain connects TRBV6-6 to TRBJ2-1; D remains unclear. Trimming stripped 6 bases from V and 4 bases from J, with 19 bases between. Germline V gene lookup returns CDR1 MNHNY and CDR2 SVGAGI (reference sequence). The CDR3 consists of 16 residues. CDR3 in DNA: TGTGCCAGCAGAGGCCGGGCCCCCATGTCGTACAATGAGCAGTTCTTC. This translates into CASRGRAPMSYNEQFF.

The V and J genes are TRBV11-3 and TRBJ1-1; D unresolved. Germline CDR1 is SGHNT and CDR2 is YENEEA. Trimming took 0 bases from V and 11 from J, leaving 13 bases between them. CDR3 length: 13 residues. The CDR3: CASSLDSRAGAFF. The CDR3 DNA follows: TGTGCCAGCAGCTTAGATTCGAGGGCGGGGGCTTTCTTT.

The chain combines TRBV27 with TRBJ1-5; D perhaps matches TRBD1 (6 bases). The CDR3 sequence is 15 residues long. V was clipped by 7 bases and J by 2 bases, with 15 bases between them. Looked up from germline, CDR1 is MNHEY and CDR2 is SMNVEV (reference sequence). CDR3 amino acids: CASKGGPFCNQPQHF. The CDR3 DNA reads as TGTGCCAGCAAGGGGGGGCCGTTCTGCAATCAGCCCCAGCATTTT.

This clonotype was detected a few times. The chain combines TRBV4-2 with TRBJ2-1; TRBD2 agrees at 7 bases. The germline gives CDR1 LGHNA, CDR2 YNFKEQ. J lost 10 bases, V lost 0 bases, and 12 bases had no gene match. The CDR3 runs to 16 residues. CDR3 DNA: TGTGCCAGCAGCCAAGAAAGGTCGGACGGGAGGTGGGAGCAGTTCTTC. Its translation: CASSQERSDGRWEQFF.

This clonotype was found a few times. J is TRBJ1-2 and V is TRBV6-2 or TRBV6-3; D is undetermined. CDR1 is MNHEY and CDR2 is SVGEGT in the germline V gene. V dropped 0 bases and J dropped 4 bases, with 9 bases sitting between them. This CDR3 contains 14 residues. The CDR3 is CASSYSGRRYGYTF. Written as DNA, the CDR3 is TGTGCCAGCAGTTACTCCGGCAGGCGCTATGGCTACACCTTC.